This record looks at one T cell receptor beta chain sequence and its context. No antigen is known for it. Other DNA sequences in this specimen translate into the identical CDR3. This specimen belongs to a study of shared clonotypes between healthy human individuals. Study-level findings and limits: What rarefaction showed was incomplete sorted-subset sequencing despite large depth.

Here immunoSEQ multiplex PCR was the method, and the copy in TCRdb shows in-frame clones only, minus some. This sample yields approximately 2,000,000 clones, of which over 85% are seen a single time; roughly 1.7% belongs to the top ten. Only CD45RO-negative cells positively selected for CCR7 counted as naive CD8 cells, so terminally differentiated effector memory CD45RA+ cells were excluded. The CDR3 is made up of 15 amino acids. Germline V gene data show CDR1 as SGDLS and CDR2 as YYNGEE. V lost 3 bases and J lost 6; bases outside the gene matches: 6. The specimen sequenced was naive CD8+ T cells from PBMCs. The gene calls are TRBV9 and TRBJ2-1; 10 nucleotides agree with TRBD2. This sequence originates from a man between 18 and 29 years old in good health. Some clones in this sample may be carry-over from other donors' samples. This CDR3 is CASSGSGRAGNEQFF. Written as DNA, the CDR3 is TGTGCCAGCAGCGGCAGCGGGAGGGCAGGCAATGAGCAGTTCTTC.